This T cell receptor beta chain was identified in a study of fetal regulatory T cell absence and autoimmunity. Study-level findings and limits: Some top pancreas TCR clones were over 85-fold enriched versus cord blood.

Comment on this clone: What it binds is unknown.

The germline V and J ends were trimmed by 4 bases and 3 bases, with 17 bases remaining between them. This CDR3 spans 15 amino acids. Germline V gene sequence: CDR1 SGDLS, CDR2 YYNGEE. Repertoires were generated with immunoSEQ multiplex PCR, while TCRdb's copy carries only in-frame clones and drops some. This table has 85,000 to 100,000 clones, around 72% appearing once. This receptor was identified in a male donor with IPEX syndrome. The rearrangement links TRBV9 to TRBJ2-7, with D tentatively TRBD2 (7 bases). The material sequenced was pancreas tissue. The CDR3 region has the DNA TGTGCCAGCAGCCCGATAGGGGGGGCCTTCTACGAGCAGTACTTC. This encodes CASSPIGGAFYEQYF.